These T cell receptor beta chains were read from a single sample in a study of T-cell reconstitution after alpha-beta-depleted transplantation in children. One entry per CDR3 protein results from TCRdb running MiXCR on the PCR reads. The data hold roughly 220,000 distinct CDR3 sequences, with approximately 9.8% observed a single time. The material was PBMCs from the stem cell graft donor, obtained from the stem cell graft. The receptors originated from a human donor who donated a stem cell graft to a child with SCID. CDR3s include the opening cysteine and the closing phenylalanine or tryptophan.

>TRBV6-5|TRBJ1-1
CASSSPLRQGPNTEAFF
>TRBV4-2|TRBJ2-7
CASSQGRGWDEQYF
>TRBV27|TRBJ1-2
CASSSGGPYTF
>TRBV7-8|TRBJ2-2
CASSLGRVAGELFF
>TRBV5-6|TRBJ2-3
CASSEDFPAADTQYF
>TRBV5-1|TRBJ1-2
CASSLGAVYGYTF
>TRBV5-1|TRBJ2-1
CASSLETLQEQFF
>TRBV5-1|TRBJ2-7
CASSLTDRTSYEQYF
>TRBV7-9|TRBJ2-4
CASRPLGVAKNIQYF
>TRBV5-1|TRBJ2-2
CASSPNPGLAPPGELFF
>TRBV28|TRBJ2-1
CASSATSGGFAHEQFF
>TRBV7-6|TRBJ1-2
CASSLSGQGRYGYTF
>TRBV4-1|TRBJ1-1
CASSQQDRPNTEAFF
>TRBV5-1|TRBJ1-1
CASSFGGTNTEAFF
>TRBV28|TRBJ1-4
CASNTWTGGDEKLFF
>TRBV24-1|TRBJ2-1
CATSGTSGGTRYNEQFF
>TRBV20-1|TRBJ1-2
CSAPRIFGDGYTF
>TRBV5-1|TRBJ2-1
CASSRNARGSYNEQFF
>TRBV20-1|TRBJ1-3
CSASNPPGSGNTIYF
>TRBV20-1|TRBJ2-7
CSARNRDRGNEQYF
>TRBV7-2|TRBJ2-7
CASSLSGGGYEQYF
>TRBV18|TRBJ2-7
CASSPRVGTGVNEQYF
>TRBV20-1|TRBJ1-2
CSARGPHSNYGYTF
>TRBV5-1|TRBJ1-2
CASSDLGTGGVYGYTF
>TRBV20-1|TRBJ1-2
CSARVGTASLIYGYTF
>TRBV11-2|TRBJ1-1
CASSLGYRGLHTEAFF
>TRBV12-3/TRBV12-4|TRBJ1-5
CASSRQVSNQPQHF
>TRBV20-1|TRBJ2-3
CSAQVSGVPTSGGPTDTQYF
>TRBV20-1|TRBJ2-4
CSARDLGGPTGNIQYF
>TRBV7-3|TRBJ1-2
CASSSGQGAYGYTF